These T cell receptor beta chains were read from a single sample in a study of OX40 agonist ivuxolimab in advanced cancers. Profiling relied on immunoSEQ multiplex PCR, and the TCRdb table lists in-frame clones only, not all of them. The sample carries about 60,000 clones, roughly nine tenths recorded once. The sequencing used CD4+ or CD8+ T cells sorted from blood, collected in a trial of the OX40 agonist ivuxolimab. All receptors derive from an adult with an advanced solid tumor such as melanoma, head and neck, liver or kidney cancer. Both conserved end residues are part of each CDR3. A D gene is named only where the DNA matches it firmly. Clone size appears in some rows only: once, few, many, or a class for an expanded clone.

CDR3 length	V gene	clone size	J gene	D gene	CDR3 DNA	CDR3 protein
14	TRBV6-1	.	TRBJ2-7	.	TGTGCCAGCAGTGCGACCCCGGCGAGGGTCGAGCAGTACTTC	CASSATPARVEQYF
17	TRBV11-2	once	TRBJ2-3	TRBD2	TGTGCCAGCAGCTTAGAGACTAGCGGGGAGTTCACAGATACGCAGTATTTT	CASSLETSGEFTDTQYF
15	TRBV5-6	.	TRBJ2-7	.	TGTGCCAGCACTCTCGAGGGGGTACCCTCCTACGAGCAGTACTTC	CASTLEGVPSYEQYF
13	TRBV6-5	many	TRBJ2-5	TRBD1	TGTGCCAGCAGATCAGGGGGTCGGGAGACCCAGTACTTC	CASRSGGRETQYF
21	TRBV18	.	TRBJ2-7	TRBD1	TGTGCCAGCTCACCAGTCCCGGGACAGGGCGGTAGAAGCCCCTCGTCCTACGAGCAGTACTTC	CASSPVPGQGGRSPSSYEQYF
12	TRBV6-6	.	TRBJ1-1	.	TGTGCCAGCAGTACCAAGAACACTGAAGCTTTCTTT	CASSTKNTEAFF
17	TRBV25-1	.	TRBJ2-4	.	TGTGCCAGCAGGCGTGACACCCGCCCCGTAGCCAAAAACATTCAGTACTTC	CASRRDTRPVAKNIQYF
14	TRBV19	.	TRBJ1-6	.	TGTGCCAGTAGTACCGTGTGGGGGGGTTCACCCCTCCACTTT	CASSTVWGGSPLHF
13	TRBV5-3	once	TRBJ2-7	.	TGTGCCAGAAGCATACAGGGAAGTATCGAGCAGTACTTC	CARSIQGSIEQYF
13	TRBV10-2	.	TRBJ2-3	.	TGCGCCAGCAGTGAGAGGTACACAGATACGCAGTATTTT	CASSERYTDTQYF
15	TRBV5-1	few	TRBJ2-1	TRBD2	TGCGCCAGCAGCGGGGGACTAGCGGGAGGCAATGAGCAGTTCTTC	CASSGGLAGGNEQFF
14	TRBV7-8	.	TRBJ1-3	.	TGTGCCAGCAGCTTAGACAGGGTTGGAAACACCATATATTTT	CASSLDRVGNTIYF
12	TRBV6-1	.	TRBJ2-1	TRBD2	TGTGCCAGCAGTGTTAGCGGGTCTGAGCAGTTCTTC	CASSVSGSEQFF
15	TRBV7-6	.	TRBJ2-1	TRBD2	TGTGCCAGCAGCCCCCGACTAGCGGGCGTAAATGAGCAGTTCTTC	CASSPRLAGVNEQFF
15	TRBV27	once	TRBJ2-1	TRBD1	TGTGCCAGCAAACGAACAGGGGGCGCCGGAAATGAGCAGTTCTTC	CASKRTGGAGNEQFF
14	TRBV6-5	.	TRBJ2-7	.	TGTGCCAGCAGTTTCACCTTTATGGGGGAAAAGCAGTACTTC	CASSFTFMGEKQYF
17	TRBV9	.	TRBJ2-5	TRBD2	TGTGCCAGCAGCGTAGGGGCTAGCGGGAGGGCCGCAGAGACCCAGTACTTC	CASSVGASGRAAETQYF
16	TRBV27	.	TRBJ1-2	.	TGTGCCAGCAGTTTATTAGGAAATCCCCCGAACTATGGCTACACCTTC	CASSLLGNPPNYGYTF
12	TRBV6-5	.	TRBJ1-2	.	TGTGCCAGCACCCGCATGGGCTATGGCTACACCTTC	CASTRMGYGYTF
17	TRBV4-2	once	TRBJ2-2	.	TGTGCCAGCAGCCAAGTAGCGGCGGGACGGTGGACCGGGGAGCTGTTTTTT	CASSQVAAGRWTGELFF
13	TRBV5-1	.	TRBJ2-2	.	TGCGCCAGCAGCGGACGTCTTACCGGGGAGCTGTTTTTT	CASSGRLTGELFF
15	TRBV5-6	.	TRBJ2-3	TRBD1	TGTGCCAGCAGCCTGCTGGGACAGGGGGCAGATACGCAGTATTTT	CASSLLGQGADTQYF
15	TRBV19	.	TRBJ1-5	.	TGTGCCAGTAGTCCGGAGAGCATTAGCAATCAGCCCCAGCATTTT	CASSPESISNQPQHF
13	TRBV6-1	.	TRBJ1-5	.	TGTGCCAGCAGTGACAGGGAAGGTCAGCCCCAGCATTTT	CASSDREGQPQHF
15	TRBV6-1	.	TRBJ2-3	TRBD2	TGTGCCAGCAGTGGACTAGCGGGAGGGAGAGATACGCAGTATTTT	CASSGLAGGRDTQYF
15	TRBV28	once	TRBJ1-2	.	TGTGCCAGCAGTTTACCCCGACAGGAACGATATGGCTACACCTTC	CASSLPRQERYGYTF
15	TRBV6-1	.	TRBJ1-1	.	TGTGCCAGCAGTGTTTCACAGGGAAGGGAGACTGAAGCTTTCTTT	CASSVSQGRETEAFF
14	TRBV5-1	.	TRBJ1-2	TRBD1	TGCGCCAGCAGCGGAACCGGGACAGGGAATGGCTACACCTTC	CASSGTGTGNGYTF
13	TRBV6-6	.	TRBJ1-2	.	TGTGCCAGCAGCCAAGGGGTGGGCTATGGCTACACCTTC	CASSQGVGYGYTF
16	TRBV27	.	TRBJ2-1	TRBD2	TGTGCCAGCAGTCCGAGACTAGCGGGAGGAATTGGTGAGCAGTTCTTC	CASSPRLAGGIGEQFF
13	TRBV10-3	few	TRBJ1-5	TRBD1	TGTGCCAGCGGGACAGGGGATATTCAGCCCCAGCATTTT	CASGTGDIQPQHF
14	TRBV6-1	.	TRBJ2-1	TRBD2	TGTGCCAGCACCACTAGCGGGAGAGTGAGTGAGCAGTTCTTC	CASTTSGRVSEQFF
15	TRBV4-1	.	TRBJ2-4	.	TGCGCCAGCAGCCCCTTAGGGGGAATTTTCTCCATTCAGTACTTC	CASSPLGGIFSIQYF
16	TRBV6-1	.	TRBJ1-2	.	TGTGCCAGCAGTGAAAGTGGACTCTCGAGAAACTATGGCTACACCTTC	CASSESGLSRNYGYTF
15	TRBV28	.	TRBJ2-1	.	TGTGCCAGCACCCCTCGAGTAGCGGAGTACAATGAGCAGTTCTTC	CASTPRVAEYNEQFF
15	TRBV11-2	.	TRBJ2-4	.	TGTGCCAGCAGCTTACAGGGGTCCGAAGGGGACATTCAGTACTTC	CASSLQGSEGDIQYF
15	TRBV10-3	.	TRBJ2-7	TRBD2	TGTGCCATCAGGGCAGGGACTAGCGGGAACTACGAGCAGTACTTC	CAIRAGTSGNYEQYF
14	TRBV7-9	.	TRBJ1-4	.	TGTGCCAGCAGCCCGGGAAGGTTTAATGAAAAACTGTTTTTT	CASSPGRFNEKLFF
13	TRBV29-1	.	TRBJ2-3	.	TGCAGCGTTGAGGCGAGTAGCACAGATACGCAGTATTTT	CSVEASSTDTQYF
14	TRBV25-1	.	TRBJ1-3	TRBD1	TGTGCCAGCACCCCGACAGGGGACGGAAACACCATATATTTT	CASTPTGDGNTIYF
14	TRBV30	.	TRBJ1-6	.	TGTGCCTGGAGTCCCGGACACCTAAATTCACCCCTCCACTTT	CAWSPGHLNSPLHF
18	TRBV5-4	few	TRBJ2-2	TRBD2	TGTGCCAGCAGCCTTGGACTAGCGGGAGGGCCGGGGGCCGGGGAGCTGTTTTTT	CASSLGLAGGPGAGELFF
15	TRBV4-2	.	TRBJ1-5	.	TGTGCCAGCAGCCGAACGACGTCGGGACATCAGCCCCAGCATTTT	CASSRTTSGHQPQHF
14	TRBV6-5	.	TRBJ2-7	TRBD2	TGTGCCAGCAGCCCCCTAGCGGGAGTAGGCGAGCAGTACTTC	CASSPLAGVGEQYF
10	TRBV6-1	few	TRBJ1-2	.	TGTGCCAGCAGTCTTCTGGGCTACACCTTC	CASSLLGYTF
13	TRBV2	few	TRBJ2-1	.	TGTGCCAGCGGGGTAGCCCTAATCCATGAGCAGTTCTTC	CASGVALIHEQFF
15	TRBV6-5	.	TRBJ2-1	TRBD1	TGTGCCAGCAGACTAGACAGGGCTTGGTGGGATGAGCAGTTCTTC	CASRLDRAWWDEQFF